This entry lists 10 T cell receptor beta chains sequenced from one sample in a study of blood T cell repertoires in COVID-19 (dated by TCRdb to 2018 to 2021). The library was generated by the immunoSEQ multiplex PCR assay. This is the immuneACCESS table as TCRdb keeps it, with only in-frame sequences that have V and J called. A part of the clones is gone; compared with another copy, unresolved V genes explain less than half, and the rest is unexplained. The sample table contains roughly 330,000 clones; only one count was recorded for 87% of them. The leading ten clones occupy about 5.4% of the sample. Material: PBMCs or T cells enriched from blood (not recorded which). All receptors come from a woman aged 25 to 39 who had recovered from COVID-19.

Concerning this clone itself: The sample holds other DNA sequences that translate to the same CDR3. The chain recombines TRBV6-1 with TRBJ2-7; 7 bases align to TRBD1. The CDR3 totals 13 residues. The J segment lost 2 bases and the V segment lost 3 bases, leaving 1 base of the junction unmatched. The germline V gene encodes CDR1 MNHNS and CDR2 SASEGT. The CDR3 bases are TGTGCCAGCAGTGATGGGACAGCCTACGAGCAGTACTTC. The encoded protein is CASSDGTAYEQYF.

This sequence joins TRBV10-3 and TRBJ1-2; D remains ambiguous. CDR3 length: 17 residues. Germline V lookup: CDR1 ENHRY, CDR2 SYGVKD. V lost 1 base, J lost 4 bases, and 19 bases lay in between. The CDR3 here is CAISEFPSSGGLYGYTF. Here the CDR3 DNA reads TGTGCCATCAGTGAGTTTCCTTCTTCCGGTGGGCTCTATGGCTACACCTTC.

The rearrangement links TRBV12-3 or TRBV12-4 to TRBJ2-5; 10 nucleotides align to TRBD1. V shed 8 bases, J shed 5 bases, and the junction held 5 bases outside the gene matches. The CDR3 contains 13 residues. CDR3: CASGDRGGETQYF. The CDR3 DNA reads TGTGCCAGCGGGGACAGGGGAGGGGAGACCCAGTACTTC.

This chain uses TRBV15 with TRBJ1-2; maybe TRBD1 (5 bases). This CDR3 has 15 amino acids. Between the trimmed V and J ends, which lost 3 bases and 8 bases, there was a span of 19 bases. Germline V gives CDR1 LNHNV, CDR2 YYDKDF (reference sequence). The CDR3 DNA reads as TGTGCCACCAGCAGCCGAGGCCCAAGGGGAATCGGCTACACCTTC. Translated, it gives CATSSRGPRGIGYTF.

V gene TRBV5-1 combines with J gene TRBJ2-5; the D is unclear. Deletions cut 2 bases from V and 2 bases from J, with 10 bases between. Germline loops: CDR1 SGHRS, CDR2 YFSETQ. This CDR3 contains 14 residues. DNA of the CDR3: TGCGCCAGCAGCTTCAACAGTTGGCAAGAGACCCAGTACTTC. It codes for CASSFNSWQETQYF.

The chain carries TRBV19 and TRBJ1-4, with 7 bases that match TRBD1. Germline values: CDR1 LNHDA, CDR2 SQIVND (reference sequence). V gave up 5 bases and J gave up 5 bases; unmatched junction bases: 8. This CDR3 spans 15 amino acids. In DNA form, the CDR3 reads TGTGCCAGTAGTTCTACCGGGACAGTAAATGAAAAACTGTTTTTT. Its translation is CASSSTGTVNEKLFF.

The CDR3 coding sequence is TGCGCCAGCAGCACTTCGGGACTTCGCTACTATGGCTACACCTTC. Translating it yields CASSTSGLRYYGYTF. The chain links TRBV4-1 to TRBJ1-2; tentatively, D is TRBD1 (5 bases). This CDR3 spans 15 amino acids. Germline-derived CDR1 and CDR2 are MGHRA and YSYEKL. The V end lost 5 bases, the J end lost 3 bases, and 16 bases lay between the germline ends.

The J gene is TRBJ2-7, the V gene TRBV10-3; 7 nucleotides line up with TRBD1. The V gene's germline CDR1 is ENHRY and CDR2 SYGVKD. CDR3 length equals 13 residues. With V trimmed by 6 bases and J by 3 bases, 5 bases remained unmatched. This CDR3 reads CAIRRDSVYEQYF. DNA for the CDR3: TGTGCCATCAGAAGGGACAGTGTCTACGAGCAGTACTTC.

The gene calls are TRBV7-8 and TRBJ2-1, with D hard to call. Germline V gene sequence: CDR1 SGHVS, CDR2 FQNEAQ. V dropped 5 bases and J dropped 5 bases, with 13 bases sitting between them. This CDR3 is built from 14 residues. The CDR3 protein is CASSPFPSDNEQFF. In DNA, the CDR3 is TGTGCCAGCAGCCCCTTTCCTTCCGACAATGAGCAGTTCTTC.

This clone was detected once. The V gene is TRBV6-5, the J gene TRBJ2-6, with unresolved D. Trimming stripped 3 bases from V and 1 base from J, with 4 bases between. This CDR3 is built from 14 residues. CDR1 and CDR2 (germline): MNHEY, SVGAGI. CDR3 amino acids: CASSYQSGANVLTF. In DNA, the CDR3 is TGTGCCAGCAGTTATCAATCTGGGGCCAACGTCCTGACTTTC.